This T cell receptor beta chain comes out of a study of OX40 agonist ivuxolimab in advanced cancers. Trimming removed 7 bases from V and 0 bases from J; junction bases left unmatched: 11. The length of the CDR3 is 18 residues. The germline CDR1 and CDR2 sequences are SEHNR and FQNEAQ (reference sequence). The sampling schedule covered blood at baseline, cycle 4 day 1, and cycle 7 day 1. The table came from immunoSEQ multiplex PCR; TCRdb's copy has only in-frame clones and leaves some out. Of fewer than 120,000 clones detected, roughly nine tenths appear once; the ten largest clones hold approximately 0.29%.

This sequence was found in an adult with an advanced solid tumor such as melanoma, head and neck, liver or kidney cancer. The material sequenced was CD4+ or CD8+ T cells sorted from blood, taken in a trial of the OX40 agonist ivuxolimab. V and J are TRBV7-9 and TRBJ2-6; 8 positions agree with TRBD1. CDR3 sequence reads: CASNFRTGLSSGANVLTF. The DNA of the CDR3 is TGTGCCAGCAACTTTAGGACAGGGTTAAGCTCTGGGGCCAACGTCCTGACTTTC.